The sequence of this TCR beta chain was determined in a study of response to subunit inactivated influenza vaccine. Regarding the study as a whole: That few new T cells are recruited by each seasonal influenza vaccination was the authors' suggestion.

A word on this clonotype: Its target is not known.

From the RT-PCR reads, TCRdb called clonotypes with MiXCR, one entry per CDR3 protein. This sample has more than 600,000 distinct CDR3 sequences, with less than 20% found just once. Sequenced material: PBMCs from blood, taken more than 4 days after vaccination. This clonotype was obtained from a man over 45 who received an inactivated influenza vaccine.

CDR3 residues: CASSYDRTGQGSPLHF. The CDR3 DNA reads as TGTGCCAGCAGTTACGACCGCACAGGGCAAGGCTCACCCCTCCACTTT. The chain recombines TRBV6-5 with TRBJ1-6; perhaps TRBD1 as D (6 bases). Germline assignment: CDR1 MNHEY and CDR2 SVGAGI. Between the trimmed V and J ends, which lost 2 bases and 10 bases, there was a span of 18 bases. The CDR3 sequence is 16 residues long.